Sequencing of this TCR beta chain was carried out in a study of long-term antiretroviral therapy in people with HIV. Germline CDR1 reads MGHRA; CDR2 reads YSYEKL. This CDR3 has 15 residues. V lost 1 base, J lost 7 bases, and 14 bases lay in between. Run at survey level, the immunoSEQ assay was version v3.0. Clones were sequenced by immunoSEQ multiplex PCR, and TCRdb holds only the in-frame ones, with some missing. The sample contains 15,000 to 20,000 clones, about 80% of which appear only once. The TCR was taken from a man over 45 with HIV. This specimen consisted of unsorted PBMCs, obtained 0.3 years before starting antiretroviral therapy. This sequence joins TRBV4-1 and TRBJ1-5, with D possibly TRBD1 on 6 matching bases. CDR3 DNA: TGCGCCAGCAGCCAAGGGCAGGGGCCAGGGCAGCCCCAGCATTTT. This codes for CASSQGQGPGQPQHF.